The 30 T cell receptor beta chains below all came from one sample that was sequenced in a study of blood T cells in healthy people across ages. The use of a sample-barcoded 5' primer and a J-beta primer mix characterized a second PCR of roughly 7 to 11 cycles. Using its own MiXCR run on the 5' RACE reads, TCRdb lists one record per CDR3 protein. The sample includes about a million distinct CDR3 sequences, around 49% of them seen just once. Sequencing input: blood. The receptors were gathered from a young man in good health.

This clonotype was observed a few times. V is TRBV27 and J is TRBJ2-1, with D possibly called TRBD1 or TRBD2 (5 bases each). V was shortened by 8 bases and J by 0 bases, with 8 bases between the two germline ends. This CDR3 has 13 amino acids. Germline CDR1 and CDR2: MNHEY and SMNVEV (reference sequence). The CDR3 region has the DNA TGTGCCAGCGGGGGTCTCTCCTACAATGAGCAGTTCTTC. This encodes CASGGLSYNEQFF.

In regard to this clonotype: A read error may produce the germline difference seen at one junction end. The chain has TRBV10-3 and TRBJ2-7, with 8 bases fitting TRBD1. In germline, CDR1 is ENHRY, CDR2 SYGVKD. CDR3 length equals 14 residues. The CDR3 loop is CAVSARQGPYEQYF. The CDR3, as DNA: TGTGCCGTCAGTGCCCGACAGGGGCCCTACGAGCAGTACTTC.

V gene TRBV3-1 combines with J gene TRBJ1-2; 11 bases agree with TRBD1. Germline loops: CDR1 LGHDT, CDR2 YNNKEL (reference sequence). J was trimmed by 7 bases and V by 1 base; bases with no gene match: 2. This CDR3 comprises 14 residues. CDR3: CASSQGTGGLGYTF. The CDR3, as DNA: TGTGCCAGCAGCCAAGGGACAGGGGGCCTTGGCTACACCTTC.

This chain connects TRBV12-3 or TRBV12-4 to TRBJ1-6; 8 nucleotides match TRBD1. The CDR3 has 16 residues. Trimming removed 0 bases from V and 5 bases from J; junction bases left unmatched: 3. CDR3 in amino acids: CASSLAGTGDNSPLHF. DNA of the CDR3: TGTGCCAGCAGTTTAGCGGGGACAGGAGATAATTCACCCCTCCACTTT.

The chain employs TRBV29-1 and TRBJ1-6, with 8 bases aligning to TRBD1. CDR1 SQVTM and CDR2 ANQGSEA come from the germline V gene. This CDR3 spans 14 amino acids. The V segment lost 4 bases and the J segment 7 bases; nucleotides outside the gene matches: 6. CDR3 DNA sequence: TGCAGCGTTGCCCAGGGGACAGGAAATTCACCCCTCCACTTT. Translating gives CSVAQGTGNSPLHF.

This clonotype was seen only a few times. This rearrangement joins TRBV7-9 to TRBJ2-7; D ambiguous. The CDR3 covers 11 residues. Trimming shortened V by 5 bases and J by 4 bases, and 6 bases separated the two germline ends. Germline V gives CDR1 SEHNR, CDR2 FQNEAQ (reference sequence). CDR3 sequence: CASSPQYEQYF. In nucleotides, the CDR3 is TGTGCCAGCAGCCCTCAATACGAGCAGTACTTC.

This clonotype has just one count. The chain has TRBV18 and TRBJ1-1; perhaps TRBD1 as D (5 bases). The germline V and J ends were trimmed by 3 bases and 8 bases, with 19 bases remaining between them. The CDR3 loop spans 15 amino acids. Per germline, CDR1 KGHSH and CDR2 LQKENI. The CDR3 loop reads CASSPGHLVLGEAFF. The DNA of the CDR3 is TGTGCCAGCTCACCCGGACACTTGGTGTTAGGGGAAGCTTTCTTT.

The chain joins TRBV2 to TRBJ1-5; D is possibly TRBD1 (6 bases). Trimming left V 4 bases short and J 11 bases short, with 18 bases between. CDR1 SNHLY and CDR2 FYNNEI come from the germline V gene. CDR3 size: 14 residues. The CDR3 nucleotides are TGTGCCAGCAGTGCCGACAGGTGGAGCTCGGCCCAGCATTTT. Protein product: CASSADRWSSAQHF.

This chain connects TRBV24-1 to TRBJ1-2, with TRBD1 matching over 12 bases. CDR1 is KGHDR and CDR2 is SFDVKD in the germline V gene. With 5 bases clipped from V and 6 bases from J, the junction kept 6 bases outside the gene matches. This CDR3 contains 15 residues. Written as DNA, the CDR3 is TGTGCCACCAGTGCGGGGACAGGGGGCGGCGATGGCTACACCTTC. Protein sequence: CATSAGTGGGDGYTF.

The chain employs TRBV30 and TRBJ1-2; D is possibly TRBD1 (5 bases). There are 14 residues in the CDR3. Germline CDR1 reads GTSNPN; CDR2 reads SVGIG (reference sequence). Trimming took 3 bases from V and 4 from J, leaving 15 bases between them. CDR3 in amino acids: CAWRWGGRGYGYTF. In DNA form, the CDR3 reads TGTGCCTGGAGGTGGGGGGGACGCGGCTATGGCTACACCTTC.

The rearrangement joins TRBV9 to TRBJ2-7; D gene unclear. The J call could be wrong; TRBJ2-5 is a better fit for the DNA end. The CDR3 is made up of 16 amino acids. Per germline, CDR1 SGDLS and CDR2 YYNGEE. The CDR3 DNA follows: TGTGCCAGCAGCGGGCGACTGAGAACTGGATCGGAGACCCAGTACTTC. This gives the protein CASSGRLRTGSETQYF.

The DNA of the CDR3 is TGCAGCGTTGATTCAGGGTATTACACTGAAGCTTTCTTT. Its protein product is CSVDSGYYTEAFF. This chain links TRBV29-1 with TRBJ1-1; maybe TRBD1 (5 bases). CDR1 and CDR2 from the germline V gene are SQVTM and ANQGSEA. This CDR3 is 13 amino acids long. V shed 3 bases and J shed 3 bases, with 11 bases lying between them.

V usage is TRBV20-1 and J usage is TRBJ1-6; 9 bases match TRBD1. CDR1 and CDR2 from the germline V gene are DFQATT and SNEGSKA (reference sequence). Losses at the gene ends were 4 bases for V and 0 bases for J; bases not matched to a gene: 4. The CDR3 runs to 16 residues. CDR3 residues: CSATGTGSSYNSPLHF. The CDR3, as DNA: TGCAGTGCTACCGGGACAGGGAGCTCCTATAATTCACCCCTCCACTTT.

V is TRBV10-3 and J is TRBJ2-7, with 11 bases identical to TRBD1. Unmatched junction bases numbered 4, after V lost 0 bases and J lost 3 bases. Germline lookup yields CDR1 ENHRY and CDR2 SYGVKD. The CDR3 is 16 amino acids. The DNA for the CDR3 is TGTGCCATCAGTGAGTCCTCCGGGACAGGGGGCTACGAGCAGTACTTC. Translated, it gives CAISESSGTGGYEQYF.

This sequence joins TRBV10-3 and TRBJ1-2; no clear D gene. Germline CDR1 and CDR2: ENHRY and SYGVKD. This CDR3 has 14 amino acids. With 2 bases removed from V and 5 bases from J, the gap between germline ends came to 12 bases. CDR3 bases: TGTGCCATCAGTGAGGGTGGCATGGAATATGGCTACACCTTC. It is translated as CAISEGGMEYGYTF.

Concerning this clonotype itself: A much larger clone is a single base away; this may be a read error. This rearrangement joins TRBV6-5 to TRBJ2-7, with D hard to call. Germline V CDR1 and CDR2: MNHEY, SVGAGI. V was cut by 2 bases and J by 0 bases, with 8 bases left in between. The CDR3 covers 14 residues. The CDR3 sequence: CASSYALSSYEQYF. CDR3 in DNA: TGTGCCAGCAGTTACGCGCTCAGCTCCTACGAGCAGTACTTC.

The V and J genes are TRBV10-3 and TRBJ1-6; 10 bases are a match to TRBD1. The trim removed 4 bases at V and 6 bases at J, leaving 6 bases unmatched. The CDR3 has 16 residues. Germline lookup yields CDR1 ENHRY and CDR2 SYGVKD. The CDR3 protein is CAISARTGGANSPLHF. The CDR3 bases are TGTGCCATCAGTGCCCGGACAGGGGGAGCTAATTCACCCCTCCACTTT.

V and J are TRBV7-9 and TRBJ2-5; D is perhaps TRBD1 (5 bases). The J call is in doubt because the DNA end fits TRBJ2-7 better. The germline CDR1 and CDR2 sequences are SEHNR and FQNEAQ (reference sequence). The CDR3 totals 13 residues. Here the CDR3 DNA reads TGTGCCAGCAGCTTAGTTGCAGGGTACGAGCAGTACTTC. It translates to CASSLVAGYEQYF.

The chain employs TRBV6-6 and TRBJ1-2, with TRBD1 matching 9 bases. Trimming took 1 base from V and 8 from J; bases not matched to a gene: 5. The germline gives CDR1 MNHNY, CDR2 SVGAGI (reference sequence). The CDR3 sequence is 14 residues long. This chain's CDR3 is CASSYWGQGSGYTF. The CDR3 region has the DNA TGTGCCAGCAGTTACTGGGGACAGGGTAGCGGCTACACCTTC.

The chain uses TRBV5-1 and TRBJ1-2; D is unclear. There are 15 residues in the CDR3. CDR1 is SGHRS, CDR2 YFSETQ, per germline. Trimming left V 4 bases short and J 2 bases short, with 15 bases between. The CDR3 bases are TGCGCCAGCAGCCCTGCGAACCGTTTGAACTATGGCTACACCTTC. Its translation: CASSPANRLNYGYTF. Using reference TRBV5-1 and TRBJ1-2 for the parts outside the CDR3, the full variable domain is KAGVTQTPRYLIKTRGQQVTLSCSPISGHRSVSWYQQTPGQGLQFLFEYFSETQRNKGNFPGRFSGRQFSNSRSEMNVSTLELGDSALYLCASSPANRLNYGYTFGSGTRLTVV.

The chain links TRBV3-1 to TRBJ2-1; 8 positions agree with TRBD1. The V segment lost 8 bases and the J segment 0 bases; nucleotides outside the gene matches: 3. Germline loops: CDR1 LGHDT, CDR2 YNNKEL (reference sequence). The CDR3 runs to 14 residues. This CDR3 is CASCTGGSYNEQFF. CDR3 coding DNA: TGTGCCAGCTGTACAGGGGGCTCCTACAATGAGCAGTTCTTC.

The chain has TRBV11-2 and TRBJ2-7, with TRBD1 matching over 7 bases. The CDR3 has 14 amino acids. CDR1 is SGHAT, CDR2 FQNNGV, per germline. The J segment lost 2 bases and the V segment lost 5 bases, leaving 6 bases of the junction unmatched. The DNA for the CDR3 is TGTGCCAGCAGCCCCCCGACAGGGACCTACGAGCAGTACTTC. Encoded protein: CASSPPTGTYEQYF.

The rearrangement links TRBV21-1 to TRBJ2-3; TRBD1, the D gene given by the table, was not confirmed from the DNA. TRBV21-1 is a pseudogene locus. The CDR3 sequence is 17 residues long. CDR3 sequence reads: CASSKKLGQGTTDTQYF. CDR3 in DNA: TGTGCCAGCAGCAAAAAACTCGGACAGGGTACCACAGATACGCAGTATTTT.

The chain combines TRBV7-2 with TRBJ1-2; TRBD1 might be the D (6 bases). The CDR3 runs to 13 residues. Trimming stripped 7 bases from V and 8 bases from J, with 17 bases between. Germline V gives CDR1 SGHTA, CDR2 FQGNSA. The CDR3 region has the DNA TGTGCCAGCACCGAGGTGTACAGGGAGGGCTACACCTTC. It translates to CASTEVYREGYTF.

The CDR3 DNA reads as TGCGCCAGCAGCCAGGATAGCGGGGGGGCTGAGACCCAGTACTTC. This encodes CASSQDSGGAETQYF. This chain links TRBV4-1 with TRBJ2-5; 11 positions agree with TRBD2. Germline V lookup: CDR1 MGHRA, CDR2 YSYEKL. Losses at the gene ends were 3 bases for V and 5 bases for J; bases not matched to a gene: 5. This CDR3 contains 15 residues.

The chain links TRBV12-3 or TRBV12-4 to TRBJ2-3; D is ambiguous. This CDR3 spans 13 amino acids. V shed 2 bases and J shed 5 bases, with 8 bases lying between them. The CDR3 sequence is CASSLPPEDTQYF. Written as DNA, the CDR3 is TGTGCCAGCAGTTTACCCCCGGAAGATACGCAGTATTTT.

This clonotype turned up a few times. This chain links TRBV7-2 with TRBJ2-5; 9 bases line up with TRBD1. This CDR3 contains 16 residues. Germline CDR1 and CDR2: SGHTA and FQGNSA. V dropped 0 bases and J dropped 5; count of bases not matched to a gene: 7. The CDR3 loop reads CASSLATGGNLETQYF. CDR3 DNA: TGTGCCAGCAGCTTAGCGACAGGGGGTAATTTGGAGACCCAGTACTTC.

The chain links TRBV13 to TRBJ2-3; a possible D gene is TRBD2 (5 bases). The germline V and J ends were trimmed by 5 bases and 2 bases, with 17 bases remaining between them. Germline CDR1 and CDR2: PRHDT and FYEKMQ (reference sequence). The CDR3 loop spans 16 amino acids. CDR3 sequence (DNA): TGTGCCAGCAGCCACCGGACTCAAGTCTTCACAGATACGCAGTATTTT. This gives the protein CASSHRTQVFTDTQYF.

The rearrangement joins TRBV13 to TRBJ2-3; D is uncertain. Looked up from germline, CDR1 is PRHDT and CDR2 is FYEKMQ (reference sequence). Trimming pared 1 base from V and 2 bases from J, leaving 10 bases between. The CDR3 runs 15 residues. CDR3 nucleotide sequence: TGTGCCAGCAGCTTAGAACTGGCGGCCACAGATACGCAGTATTTT. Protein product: CASSLELAATDTQYF.

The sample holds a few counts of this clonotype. This CDR3 is CASSQVPQYYGYTF. The CDR3 DNA sequence: TGTGCCAGCAGCCAAGTCCCACAGTACTATGGCTACACCTTC. The chain couples TRBV3-1 to TRBJ1-2; the D is unclear. The CDR3 has 14 amino acids. CDR1 LGHDT and CDR2 YNNKEL come from the germline V gene (reference sequence). Trimming took 1 base from V and 3 from J, leaving 9 bases between them.